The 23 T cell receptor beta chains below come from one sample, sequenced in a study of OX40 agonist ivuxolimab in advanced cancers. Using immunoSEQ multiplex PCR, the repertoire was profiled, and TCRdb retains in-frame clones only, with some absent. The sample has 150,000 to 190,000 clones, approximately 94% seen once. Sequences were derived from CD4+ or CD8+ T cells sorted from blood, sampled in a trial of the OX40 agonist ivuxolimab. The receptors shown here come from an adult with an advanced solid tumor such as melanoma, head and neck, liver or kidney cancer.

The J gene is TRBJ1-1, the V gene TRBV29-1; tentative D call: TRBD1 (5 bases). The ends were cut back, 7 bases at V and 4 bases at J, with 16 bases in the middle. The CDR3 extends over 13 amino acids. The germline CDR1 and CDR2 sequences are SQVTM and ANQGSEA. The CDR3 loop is CSAFIRVRTEAFF. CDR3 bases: TGCAGCGCGTTTATCAGGGTTCGCACTGAAGCTTTCTTT.

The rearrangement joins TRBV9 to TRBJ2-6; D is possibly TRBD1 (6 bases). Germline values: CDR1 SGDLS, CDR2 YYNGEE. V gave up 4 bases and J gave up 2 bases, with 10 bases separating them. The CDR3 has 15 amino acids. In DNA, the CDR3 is TGTGCCAGCAGCCCACAGGGTGCTGGGGCCAACGTCCTGACTTTC. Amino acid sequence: CASSPQGAGANVLTF.

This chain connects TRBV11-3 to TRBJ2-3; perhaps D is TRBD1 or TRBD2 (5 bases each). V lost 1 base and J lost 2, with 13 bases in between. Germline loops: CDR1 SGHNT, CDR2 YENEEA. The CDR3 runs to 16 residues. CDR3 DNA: TGTGCCAGCAGCTTAGGGGGCGGAGGCTCCACAGATACGCAGTATTTT. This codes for CASSLGGGGSTDTQYF.

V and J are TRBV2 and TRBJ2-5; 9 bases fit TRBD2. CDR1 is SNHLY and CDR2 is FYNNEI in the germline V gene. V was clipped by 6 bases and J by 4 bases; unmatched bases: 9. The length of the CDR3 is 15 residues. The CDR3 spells CASSGGSSGRETQYF. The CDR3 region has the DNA TGTGCCAGCAGCGGCGGTAGTAGCGGGAGAGAGACCCAGTACTTC.

The CDR3 sequence: CASSPRVGRVSTEAFF. CDR3 sequence (DNA): TGTGCCAGCAGTCCCCGAGTGGGACGGGTGAGCACTGAAGCTTTCTTT. The rearrangement joins TRBV27 to TRBJ1-1; tentative D call: TRBD1 (5 bases). This CDR3 spans 16 amino acids. Germline lookup yields CDR1 MNHEY and CDR2 SMNVEV (reference sequence). Between the trimmed V and J ends, which lost 5 bases and 4 bases, there was a span of 20 bases.

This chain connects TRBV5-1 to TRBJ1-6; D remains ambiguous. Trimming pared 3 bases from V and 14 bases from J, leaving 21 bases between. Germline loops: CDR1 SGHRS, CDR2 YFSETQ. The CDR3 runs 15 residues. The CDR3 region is CASSSQQPIFDTLHF. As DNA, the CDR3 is TGCGCCAGCAGCTCGCAGCAGCCGATTTTCGATACCCTCCACTTT. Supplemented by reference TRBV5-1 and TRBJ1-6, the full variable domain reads KAGVTQTPRYLIKTRGQQVTLSCSPISGHRSVSWYQQTPGQGLQFLFEYFSETQRNKGNFPGRFSGRQFSNSRSEMNVSTLELGDSALYLCASSSQQPIFDTLHFGNGTRLTVT.

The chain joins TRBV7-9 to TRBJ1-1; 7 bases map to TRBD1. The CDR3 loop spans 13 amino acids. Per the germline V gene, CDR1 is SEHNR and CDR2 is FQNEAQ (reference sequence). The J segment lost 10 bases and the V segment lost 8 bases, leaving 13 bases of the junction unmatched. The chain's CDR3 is CASLSQEAGGAFF. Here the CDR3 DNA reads TGTGCCAGCCTCTCTCAGGAGGCAGGGGGAGCTTTCTTT.

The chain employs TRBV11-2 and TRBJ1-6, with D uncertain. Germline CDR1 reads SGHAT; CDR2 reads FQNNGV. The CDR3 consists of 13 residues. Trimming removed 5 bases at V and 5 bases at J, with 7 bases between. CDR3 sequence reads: CASSPRNNSPLHF. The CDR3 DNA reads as TGTGCCAGCAGCCCCCGTAATAATTCACCCCTCCACTTT.

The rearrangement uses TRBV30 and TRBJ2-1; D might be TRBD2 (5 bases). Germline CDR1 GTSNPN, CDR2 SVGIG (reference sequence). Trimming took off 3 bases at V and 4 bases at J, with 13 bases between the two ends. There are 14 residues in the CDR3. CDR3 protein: CAWRIWRGYNEQFF. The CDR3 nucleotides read TGTGCCTGGAGGATCTGGCGCGGGTACAATGAGCAGTTCTTC.

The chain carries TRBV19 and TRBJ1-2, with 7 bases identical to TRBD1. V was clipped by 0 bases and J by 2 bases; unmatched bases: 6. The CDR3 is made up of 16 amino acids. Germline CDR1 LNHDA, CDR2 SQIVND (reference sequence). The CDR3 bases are TGTGCCAGTAGTATAGATCTTGGCAGGGGGAACTATGGCTACACCTTC. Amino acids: CASSIDLGRGNYGYTF.

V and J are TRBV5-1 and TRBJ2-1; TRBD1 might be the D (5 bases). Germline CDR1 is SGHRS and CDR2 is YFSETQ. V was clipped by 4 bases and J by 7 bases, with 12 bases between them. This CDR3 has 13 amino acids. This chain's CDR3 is CASSANQGNEQFF. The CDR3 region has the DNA TGCGCCAGCAGCGCAAATCAGGGAAATGAGCAGTTCTTC.

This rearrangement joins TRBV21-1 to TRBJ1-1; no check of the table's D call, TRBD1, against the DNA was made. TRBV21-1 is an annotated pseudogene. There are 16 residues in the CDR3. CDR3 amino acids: CASSPRPRQGIPEAFF. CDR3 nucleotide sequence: TGTGCCAGCAGCCCCCGCCCGAGACAGGGGATCCCTGAAGCTTTCTTT.

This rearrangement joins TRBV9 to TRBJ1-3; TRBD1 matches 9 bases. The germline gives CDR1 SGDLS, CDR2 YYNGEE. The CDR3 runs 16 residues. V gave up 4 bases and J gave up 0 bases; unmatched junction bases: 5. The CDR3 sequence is CASSSRDRASGNTIYF. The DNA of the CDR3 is TGTGCCAGCAGCTCACGGGACAGGGCCTCTGGAAACACCATATATTTT.

The chain's CDR3 is CASTPGLAGGGETQYF. The CDR3 DNA reads TGTGCCAGTACCCCGGGACTAGCGGGGGGGGGAGAGACCCAGTACTTC. The chain has TRBV19 and TRBJ2-5, with 16 bases identical to TRBD2. CDR1 and CDR2 (germline): LNHDA, SQIVND (reference sequence). This CDR3 has 16 residues. J gave up 4 bases and V 7 bases, and 6 bases lay outside the gene matches.

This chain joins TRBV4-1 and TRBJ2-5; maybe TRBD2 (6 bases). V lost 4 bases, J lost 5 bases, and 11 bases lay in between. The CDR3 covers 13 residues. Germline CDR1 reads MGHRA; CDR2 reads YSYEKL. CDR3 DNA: TGCGCCAGCAGCCGTGGGGGGATGGAGACCCAGTACTTC. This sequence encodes CASSRGGMETQYF.

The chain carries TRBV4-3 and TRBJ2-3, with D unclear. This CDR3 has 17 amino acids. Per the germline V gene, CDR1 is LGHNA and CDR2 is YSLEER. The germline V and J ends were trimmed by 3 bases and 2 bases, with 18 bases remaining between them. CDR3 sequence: CASSQESYVGYTDTQYF. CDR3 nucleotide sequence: TGCGCCAGCAGCCAGGAATCGTACGTCGGATACACAGATACGCAGTATTTT.

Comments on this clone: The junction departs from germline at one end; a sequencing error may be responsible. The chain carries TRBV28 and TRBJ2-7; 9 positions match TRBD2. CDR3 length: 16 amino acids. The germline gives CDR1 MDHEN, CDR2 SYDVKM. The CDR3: CASSLLGSGSSYKQYF. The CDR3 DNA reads TGTGCCAGCAGTTTATTGGGTAGCGGGAGCTCCTACAAGCAGTACTTC.

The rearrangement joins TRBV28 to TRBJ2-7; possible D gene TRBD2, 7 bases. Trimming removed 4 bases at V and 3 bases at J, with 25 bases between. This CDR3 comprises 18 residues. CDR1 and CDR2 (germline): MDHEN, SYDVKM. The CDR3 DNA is TGTGCCAGCAGTTCGGGGGGCTCAGGACGGACCGACCACTACGAGCAGTACTTC. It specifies CASSSGGSGRTDHYEQYF.

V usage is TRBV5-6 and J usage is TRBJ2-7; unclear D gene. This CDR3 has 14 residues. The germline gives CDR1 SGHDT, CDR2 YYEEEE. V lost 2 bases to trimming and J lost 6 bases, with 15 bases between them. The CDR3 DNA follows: TGTGCCAGCAGCTTTATTGCAGACCCTGGCGAGCAGTACTTC. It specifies CASSFIADPGEQYF.

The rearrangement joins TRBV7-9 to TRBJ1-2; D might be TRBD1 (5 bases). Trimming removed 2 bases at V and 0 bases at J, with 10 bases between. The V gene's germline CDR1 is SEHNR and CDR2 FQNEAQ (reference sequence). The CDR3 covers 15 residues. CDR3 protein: CASSLRGGTNYGYTF. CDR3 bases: TGTGCCAGCAGCTTACGGGGGGGAACTAACTATGGCTACACCTTC.

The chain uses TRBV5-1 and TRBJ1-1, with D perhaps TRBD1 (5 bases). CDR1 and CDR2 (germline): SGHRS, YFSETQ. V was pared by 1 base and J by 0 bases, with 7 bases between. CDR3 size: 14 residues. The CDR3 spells CASSLRDLNTEAFF. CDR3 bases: TGCGCCAGCAGCTTGAGGGACCTGAACACTGAAGCTTTCTTT.

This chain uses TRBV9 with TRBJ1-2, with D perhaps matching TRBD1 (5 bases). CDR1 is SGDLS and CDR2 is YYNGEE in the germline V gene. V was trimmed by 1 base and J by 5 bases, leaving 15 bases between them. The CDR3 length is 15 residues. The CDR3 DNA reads TGTGCCAGCAGCGTATCAGGGCAGCTAGGGTATGGCTACACCTTC. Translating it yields CASSVSGQLGYGYTF.

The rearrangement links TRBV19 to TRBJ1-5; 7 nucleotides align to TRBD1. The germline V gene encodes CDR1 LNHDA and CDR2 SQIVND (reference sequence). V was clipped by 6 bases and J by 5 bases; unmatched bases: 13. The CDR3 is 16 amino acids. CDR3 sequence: CASSPPRQGLDQPQHF. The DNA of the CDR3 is TGTGCCAGTAGCCCACCCCGACAGGGACTTGATCAGCCCCAGCATTTT.